These 9 T cell receptor beta chains share one sample of origin, sequenced in a study of Ad26.COV2.S vaccination and SARS-CoV-2 variants. Treatment of the sample: some 20 received Ad26.COV2.S at low or high dose, single or two shots; roughly five received placebo; per-sample allocation not given. The samples were gathered on day 63 after the first injection of vaccine or placebo. Profiled with immunoSEQ multiplex PCR; TCRdb holds only in-frame clones, not every one. Here the sample spans roughly 380,000 clones, approximately 85% being singletons. The sequenced sample was peripheral blood, obtained in a trial of Ad26.COV2.S vaccine versus placebo. These receptors were obtained from a person aged 18-65 years who received the Ad26.COV2.S COVID-19 vaccine or a placebo.

V is TRBV6-2 or TRBV6-3 and J is TRBJ1-5; 9 bases are shared with TRBD1. The CDR3 has 15 amino acids. The J segment lost 7 bases and the V segment lost 6 bases, leaving 10 bases of the junction unmatched. CDR1 is MNHEY, CDR2 SVGEGT, per germline. This chain's CDR3 is CASSQTGGRGQPQHF. CDR3 in DNA: TGTGCCAGCAGCCAGACAGGGGGAAGAGGGCAGCCCCAGCATTTT.

J is TRBJ2-5 and V is TRBV18, with a tentative D call TRBD1 (5 bases). This CDR3 region has 16 residues. Trimming took 1 base from V and 7 from J, leaving 19 bases between them. CDR1 KGHSH and CDR2 LQKENI come from the germline V gene. CDR3 DNA: TGTGCCAGCTCACCACAAAGGGTTGGGGCAGGACGGACCCAGTACTTC. Translation gives CASSPQRVGAGRTQYF.

The V call is TRBV6-2 or TRBV6-3, the J call TRBJ2-7, with TRBD1 identical over 11 bases. In germline, CDR1 is MNHEY, CDR2 SVGEGT. CDR3 length: 14 residues. With V trimmed by 6 bases and J by 5 bases, 6 bases remained unmatched. This CDR3 is CASSLGQGDNEQYF. CDR3 DNA: TGTGCCAGCAGCTTGGGACAGGGGGACAACGAGCAGTACTTC.

This clone was detected a few times. V usage is TRBV9 and J usage is TRBJ2-7, with TRBD1 identical over 11 bases. CDR1 SGDLS and CDR2 YYNGEE come from the germline V gene. The CDR3 covers 16 residues. The junction had 8 bases not matched to a gene; V was cut back by 4 bases and J by 2 bases. CDR3 sequence reads: CASSLGTGGLTYEQYF. In DNA, the CDR3 is TGTGCCAGCAGCCTTGGGACAGGGGGATTAACCTACGAGCAGTACTTC.

This chain's CDR3 is CASSTISGFGNEQFF. DNA for the CDR3: TGTGCCAGCAGCACGATTTCGGGGTTCGGCAATGAGCAGTTCTTC. This chain connects TRBV9 to TRBJ2-1, with TRBD2 as a possible D gene (5 bases). This CDR3 has 15 residues. Germline-derived CDR1 and CDR2 are SGDLS and YYNGEE. Trimming removed 4 bases at V and 6 bases at J, with 17 bases between.

This chain connects TRBV6-5 to TRBJ2-7, with D perhaps matching TRBD1 or TRBD2 (5 bases each). From germline, CDR1 is MNHEY and CDR2 SVGAGI. CDR3 length equals 14 residues. The V end lost 8 bases, the J end lost 0 bases, and 14 bases lay between the germline ends. CDR3: CASRRDGTSYEQYF. The CDR3 nucleotides are TGTGCCAGCCGACGGGACGGCACCTCCTACGAGCAGTACTTC.

This clone appeared a few times. V gene TRBV9 combines with J gene TRBJ1-1; D remains unclear. This CDR3 has 15 amino acids. Germline CDR1 SGDLS, CDR2 YYNGEE. Between the trimmed V and J ends, which lost 0 bases and 3 bases, there was a span of 12 bases. The CDR3 nucleotides read TGTGCCAGCAGCGTAGTTGTCGCTGGGGACACTGAAGCTTTCTTT. Amino acid sequence: CASSVVVAGDTEAFF. Supplemented by reference TRBV9 and TRBJ1-1, the full variable domain reads DSGVTQTPKHLITATGQRVTLRCSPRSGDLSVYWYQQSLDQGLQFLIQYYNGEERAKGNILERFSAQQFPDLHSELNLSSLELGDSALYFCASSVVVAGDTEAFFGQGTRLTVV.

The chain has TRBV6-2 or TRBV6-3 and TRBJ2-7; TRBD1 aligns across 9 bases. CDR3 length equals 15 residues. With 4 bases clipped from V and 7 bases from J, the junction kept 11 bases outside the gene matches. Germline-derived CDR1 and CDR2 are MNHEY and SVGEGT. Here the CDR3 reads CASSSRGQGSGEQYF. In nucleotides, the CDR3 is TGTGCCAGCAGTTCCCGAGGACAGGGGAGCGGTGAGCAGTACTTC.

The chain combines TRBV2 with TRBJ2-3; the D call may be TRBD1 or TRBD2 (6 bases each). The CDR3 loop spans 15 amino acids. CDR1 is SNHLY and CDR2 is FYNNEI in the germline V gene. V was pared by 3 bases and J by 4 bases, with 14 bases between. The CDR3 region is CASSDTGTWADTQYF. Written as DNA, the CDR3 is TGTGCCAGCAGTGATACAGGGACTTGGGCAGATACGCAGTATTTT.